This T cell receptor beta chain was sequenced during a study of blood T cell repertoires in COVID-19 (dated by TCRdb to the early 2020s). In the study overall: Samples from collaborators originated in the United States, Italy and Spain and spanned both the acute and convalescent phases of COVID-19. The prospective study material was composed of cDNA or gDNA derived from T cells, B-cell-depleted T cells, or PBMCs. Subjects who had been exposed to COVID-19, were actively infected with it, or had recovered from it provided the deeply sampled blood TCRbeta repertoires that made up the dataset. Samples were obtained from the ongoing ImmuneRACE study (first 160 participants) and from about 1,300 subjects provided by 6 global collaborators. The repertoires were made available in a free public database intended to serve as a resource for research on the immune response to SARS-CoV-2. The sample metadata nearly always contained a de-identified subject ID, COVID-19 status, age in years and sex. Where available, HLA class I and class II types were obtained from metadata supplied by the sample provider rather than from assay-based typing. Broader findings and caveats from the paper: The quantity of clinical and demographic metadata differed by source and by participant and was supplied without curation.

As to this clone: It lacks a known antigen. Base qualities are not provided; no much larger clone lies one nucleotide away.

The immunoSEQ Assay, a bias-controlled multiplex PCR, was used to amplify TCRbeta CDR3 regions from genomic DNA. Per the authors' processing: Nucleated cell counts per sample were estimated from amplification of reference gene primers within the assay. Sequence reads were collapsed and filtered to measure the absolute abundance of every unique TCRbeta CDR3 rearrangement. For each sample, productive Simpson clonality was calculated as the square root of Simpson's diversity index across productive rearrangements. TCRdb's version of the immuneACCESS table is confined to in-frame rearrangements and falls short of the full clone set. An unresolved V gene accounts for under half of the shortfall where checked; the remainder is of unknown origin. That table supplies the V and J calls and clone size; D and trimming were determined from the DNA. The sample includes under 250,000 clones, with roughly 84% observed a single time. Approximately 4.8% of the sample lies in the top ten.

Collaborating institutions collected whole blood in K2EDTA tubes following their own protocols. For TCRbeta analysis, collaborators shipped samples in one of three forms: frozen whole blood, isolated PBMCs, or DNA extracted from either of those sample types. The germline V end is reduced by 6 bases and the J end by 7 bases; junction bases left unmatched: 10. From the germline V gene, CDR1 is ENHRY and CDR2 is SYGVKD. There are 15 amino acids in the CDR3, from cysteine to phenylalanine inclusive. The entry retains the CDR3 DNA only, 45 bases that are in frame from base 1. The chain is encoded by TRBV10-3 joined to TRBJ2-1, with 9 central nucleotides matching TRBD1. The TCR sequence derives from a man aged 45-60 years with active or convalescent COVID-19. Sequencing used peripheral blood. The CDR3 has the sequence CAIRPEDRGGNEQFF. At the DNA level, the sequence is TGTGCCATCAGGCCCGAGGACAGGGGAGGGAATGAGCAGTTCTTC.